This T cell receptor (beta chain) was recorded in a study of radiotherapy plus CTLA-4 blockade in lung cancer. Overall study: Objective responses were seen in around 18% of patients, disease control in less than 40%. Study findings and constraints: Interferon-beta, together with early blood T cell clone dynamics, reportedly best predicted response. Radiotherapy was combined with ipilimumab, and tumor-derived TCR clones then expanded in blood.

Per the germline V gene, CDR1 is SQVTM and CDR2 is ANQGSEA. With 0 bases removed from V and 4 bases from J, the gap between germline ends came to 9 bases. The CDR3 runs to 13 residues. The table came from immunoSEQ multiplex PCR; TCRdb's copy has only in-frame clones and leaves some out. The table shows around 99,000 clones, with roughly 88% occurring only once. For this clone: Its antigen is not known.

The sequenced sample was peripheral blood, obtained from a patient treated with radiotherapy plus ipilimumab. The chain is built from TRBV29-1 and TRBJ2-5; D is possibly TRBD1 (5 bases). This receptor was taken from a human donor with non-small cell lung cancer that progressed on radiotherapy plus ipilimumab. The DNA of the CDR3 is TGCAGCGTTGAAGAAGGGGTGGGAGAGACCCAGTACTTC. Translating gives CSVEEGVGETQYF.